This TCR beta chain was sequenced for a study of blood T cell repertoires in COVID-19. The wider study: T cells, B-cell-depleted T cells, or PBMCs supplied cDNA or gDNA.

Trimming took 2 bases from V and 2 from J, leaving 14 bases between them. The CDR3 runs 16 residues. Per the germline V gene, CDR1 is LGHNA and CDR2 is YSLEER. Profiled with immunoSEQ multiplex PCR; TCRdb holds only in-frame clones, not every one. In the table there are about 150,000 clones, about nine tenths of which are singletons. The sequence came from a man aged 45 to 65 who had recovered from COVID-19. The V and J genes are TRBV4-3 and TRBJ2-3; TRBD2 might be the D (6 bases). Specimen: PBMCs or T cells enriched from blood (not recorded which). The CDR3 DNA follows: TGCGCCAGCAGCCAAAAGAGTAGCGGATTCACAGATACGCAGTATTTT. It translates to CASSQKSSGFTDTQYF.